This T cell receptor beta chain was sequenced in a study of beta chain features in type 1 diabetes. V was shortened by 2 bases and J by 6 bases, with 8 bases between the two germline ends. Per the germline V gene, CDR1 is MDHEN and CDR2 is SYDVKM. There are 12 residues in the CDR3. Expressed TCRB transcripts were sequenced because the isolated RNA had all been reverse transcribed beforehand. The table came from immunoSEQ multiplex PCR; TCRdb's copy has only in-frame clones and leaves some out. The table records about 640,000 clones, about an eighth of them present only once. Study-level results: All four CD4+ subsets of Type 1 diabetes patients contained TCRB CDR3s that were moderately but significantly shorter.

To note about this clone: Its antigen is unidentified.

The source is a man aged 25 to 45 with type 1 diabetes. The V gene is TRBV28, the J gene TRBJ2-7, with D hard to call. Sequencing was performed on naive CD4+ T cells from blood. The CDR3 sequence: CASSLVSGEQYF. CDR3 coding DNA: TGTGCCAGCAGTTTAGTGTCCGGCGAGCAGTACTTC.